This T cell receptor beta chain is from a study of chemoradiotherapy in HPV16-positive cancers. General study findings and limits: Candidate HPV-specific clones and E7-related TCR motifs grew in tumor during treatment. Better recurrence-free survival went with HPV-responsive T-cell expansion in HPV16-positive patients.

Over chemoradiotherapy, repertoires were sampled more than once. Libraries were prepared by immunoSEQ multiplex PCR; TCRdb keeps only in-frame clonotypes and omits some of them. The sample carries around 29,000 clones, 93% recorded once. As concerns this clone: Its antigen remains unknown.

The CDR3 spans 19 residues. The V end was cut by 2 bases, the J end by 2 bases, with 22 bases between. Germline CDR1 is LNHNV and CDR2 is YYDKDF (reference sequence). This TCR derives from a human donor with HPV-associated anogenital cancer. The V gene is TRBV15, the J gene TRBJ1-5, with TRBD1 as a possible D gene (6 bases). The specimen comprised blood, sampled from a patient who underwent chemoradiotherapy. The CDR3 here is CATSRQGIRTLRGNQPQHF. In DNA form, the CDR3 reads TGTGCCACCAGCAGACAGGGGATTAGGACATTAAGGGGCAATCAGCCCCAGCATTTT.